Described below is a single T cell receptor (beta chain) sequence and its context. Its antigen remains unidentified. This specimen belongs to a study of T cell responses to AZD1222 COVID-19 vaccine. Study results and limitations: The study reported that nearly half of spike-specific TCRs target unmutated variant regions. Distributed over spike, vaccine-associated CD4 TCRs predominated at 160-218 and 743-854. In all cases, repertoires were sampled only after the peak T cell response. Once two AZD1222 doses were given, Spike-specific TCR breadth and depth went up.

Sequencing used immunoSEQ multiplex PCR; TCRdb keeps in-frame clones, though not all of them. The table has around 140,000 clones, approximately 93% seen once; the top ten hold approximately 4.9%. This CDR3 is 13 amino acids long. CDR1 and CDR2 (germline): SGHRS, YFSETQ. Trimming removed 5 bases from V and 5 bases from J; junction bases left unmatched: 2. The sample here was peripheral blood, taken on day 0 of AZD1222 vaccination. The TCR originated in an adult in good health. This rearrangement joins TRBV5-1 to TRBJ2-5; TRBD2 aligns across 11 bases. CDR3 in DNA: TGCGCCAGCAGGCTAGCGGGAGGTGAGACCCAGTACTTC. It yields the protein CASRLAGGETQYF.